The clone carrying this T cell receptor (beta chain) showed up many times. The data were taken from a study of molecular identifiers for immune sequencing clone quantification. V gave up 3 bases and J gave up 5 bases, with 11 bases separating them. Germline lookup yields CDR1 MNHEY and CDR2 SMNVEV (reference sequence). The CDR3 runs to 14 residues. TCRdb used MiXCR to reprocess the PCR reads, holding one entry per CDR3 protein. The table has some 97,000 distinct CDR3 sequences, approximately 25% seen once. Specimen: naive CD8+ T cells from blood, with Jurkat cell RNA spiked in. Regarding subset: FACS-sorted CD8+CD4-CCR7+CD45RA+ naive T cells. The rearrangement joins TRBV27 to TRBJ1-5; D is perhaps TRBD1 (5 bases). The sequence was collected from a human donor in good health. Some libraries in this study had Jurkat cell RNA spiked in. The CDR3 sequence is CASSFRQYHQPQHF. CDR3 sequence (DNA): TGTGCCAGCAGTTTTCGACAGTACCATCAGCCCCAGCATTTT.